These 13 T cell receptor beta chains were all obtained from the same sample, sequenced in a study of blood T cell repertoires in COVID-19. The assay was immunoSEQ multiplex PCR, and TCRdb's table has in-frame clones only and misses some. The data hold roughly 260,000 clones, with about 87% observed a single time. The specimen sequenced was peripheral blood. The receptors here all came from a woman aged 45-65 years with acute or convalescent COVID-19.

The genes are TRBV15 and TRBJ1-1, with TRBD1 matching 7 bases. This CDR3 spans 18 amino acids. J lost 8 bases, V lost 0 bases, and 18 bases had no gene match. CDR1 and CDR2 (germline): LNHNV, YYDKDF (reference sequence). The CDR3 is CATSRDLRGHLRFQEAFF. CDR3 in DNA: TGTGCCACCAGCAGAGATCTTAGGGGGCACCTCCGCTTCCAAGAAGCTTTCTTT. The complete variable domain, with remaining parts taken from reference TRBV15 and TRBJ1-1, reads DAMVIQNPRYQVTQFGKPVTLSCSQTLNHNVMYWYQQKSSQAPKLLFHYYDKDFNNEADTPDNFQSRRPNTSFCFLDIRSPGLGDTAMYLCATSRDLRGHLRFQEAFFGQGTRLTVV.

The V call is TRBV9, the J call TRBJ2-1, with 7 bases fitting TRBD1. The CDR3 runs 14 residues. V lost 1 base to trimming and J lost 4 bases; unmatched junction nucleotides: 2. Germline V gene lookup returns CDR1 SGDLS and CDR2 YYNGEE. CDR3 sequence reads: CASSVTTGYNEQFF. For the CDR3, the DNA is TGTGCCAGCAGCGTAACGACAGGGTACAATGAGCAGTTCTTC. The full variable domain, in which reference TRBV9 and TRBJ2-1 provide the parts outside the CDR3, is DSGVTQTPKHLITATGQRVTLRCSPRSGDLSVYWYQQSLDQGLQFLIQYYNGEERAKGNILERFSAQQFPDLHSELNLSSLELGDSALYFCASSVTTGYNEQFFGPGTRLTVL.

The CDR3 bases are TGTGCCAGCTCACCAGGTACGGGAGTCCCGGATGAGCAGTTCTTC. Protein product: CASSPGTGVPDEQFF. The chain employs TRBV18 and TRBJ2-1; D is possibly TRBD2 (6 bases). Germline V gene lookup returns CDR1 KGHSH and CDR2 LQKENI. Between the trimmed V and J ends, which lost 2 bases and 8 bases, there was a span of 16 bases. CDR3 length equals 15 residues.

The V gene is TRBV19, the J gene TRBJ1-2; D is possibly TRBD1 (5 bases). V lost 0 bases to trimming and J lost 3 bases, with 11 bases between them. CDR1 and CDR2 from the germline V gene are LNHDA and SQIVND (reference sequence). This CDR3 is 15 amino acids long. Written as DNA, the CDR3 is TGTGCCAGTAGTATAGAGGCCAGGACACACTATGGCTACACCTTC. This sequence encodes CASSIEARTHYGYTF.

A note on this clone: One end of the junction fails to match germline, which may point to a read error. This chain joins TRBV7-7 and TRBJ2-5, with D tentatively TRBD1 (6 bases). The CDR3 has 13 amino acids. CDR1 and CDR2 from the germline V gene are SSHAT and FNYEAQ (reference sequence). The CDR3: CASSPGQQETQYF. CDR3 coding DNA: TGTGCTAGCAGCCCCGGACAGCAAGAGACCCAGTACTTC.

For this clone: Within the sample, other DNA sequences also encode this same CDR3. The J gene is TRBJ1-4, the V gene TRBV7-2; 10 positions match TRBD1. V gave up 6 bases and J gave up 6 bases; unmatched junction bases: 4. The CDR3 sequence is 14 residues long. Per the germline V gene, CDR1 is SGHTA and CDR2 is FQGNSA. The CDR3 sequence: CASSRTGGDEKLFF. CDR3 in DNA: TGTGCCAGCAGTAGGACAGGGGGGGATGAAAAACTGTTTTTT.

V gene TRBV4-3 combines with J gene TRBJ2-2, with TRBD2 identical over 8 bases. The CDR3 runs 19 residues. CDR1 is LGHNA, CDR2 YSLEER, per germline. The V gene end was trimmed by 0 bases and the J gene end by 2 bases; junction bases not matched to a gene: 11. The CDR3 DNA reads TGCGCCAGCAGCCAAGAATTCCGGGGTAGCGGGGATAACACCGGGGAGCTGTTTTTT. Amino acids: CASSQEFRGSGDNTGELFF.

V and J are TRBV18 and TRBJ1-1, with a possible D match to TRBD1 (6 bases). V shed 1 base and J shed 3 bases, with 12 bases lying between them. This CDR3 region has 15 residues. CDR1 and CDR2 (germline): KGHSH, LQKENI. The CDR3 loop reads CASSPRGGSYTEAFF. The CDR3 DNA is TGTGCCAGCTCACCACGTGGGGGCAGCTACACTGAAGCTTTCTTT.

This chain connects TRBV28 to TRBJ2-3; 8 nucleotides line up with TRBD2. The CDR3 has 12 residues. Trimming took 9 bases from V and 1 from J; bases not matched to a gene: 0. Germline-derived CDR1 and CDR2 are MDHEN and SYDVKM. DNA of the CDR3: TGTGCCAGTAGCGGGGGCACAGATACGCAGTATTTT. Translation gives CASSGGTDTQYF.

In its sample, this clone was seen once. Here the CDR3 reads CASSFGGGTTIYF. The CDR3, as DNA: TGCGCCAGCAGCTTTGGCGGGGGTACTACCATATATTTT. The rearrangement joins TRBV5-1 to TRBJ1-3; tentatively, D is TRBD1 (5 bases). The CDR3 has 13 residues. From germline, CDR1 is SGHRS and CDR2 YFSETQ. V lost 2 bases, J lost 10 bases, and 13 bases lay in between.

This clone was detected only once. The CDR3 spells CASSLIGRGGTQYF. The CDR3 region has the DNA TGTGCCAGCAGCTTAATCGGGAGAGGCGGTACGCAGTATTTT. This rearrangement joins TRBV7-3 to TRBJ2-3, with D possibly matching TRBD2 (6 bases). Germline lookup yields CDR1 SGHTA and CDR2 FQGTGA. The CDR3 totals 14 residues. Trimming removed 1 base from V and 8 bases from J, with 13 bases in between. The full variable domain, in which reference TRBV7-3 and TRBJ2-3 provide the parts outside the CDR3, is GAGVSQTPSNKVTEKGKYVELRCDPISGHTALYWYRQSLGQGPEFLIYFQGTGAADDSGLPNDRFFAVRPEGSVSTLKIQRTERGDSAVYLCASSLIGRGGTQYFGPGTRLTVL.

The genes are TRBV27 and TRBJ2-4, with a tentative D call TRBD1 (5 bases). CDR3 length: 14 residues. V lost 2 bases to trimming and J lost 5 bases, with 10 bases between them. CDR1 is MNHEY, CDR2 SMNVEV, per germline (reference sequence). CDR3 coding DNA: TGTGCCAGCAGTTTAAGCATGGGGCAAAACATTCAGTACTTC. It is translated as CASSLSMGQNIQYF.

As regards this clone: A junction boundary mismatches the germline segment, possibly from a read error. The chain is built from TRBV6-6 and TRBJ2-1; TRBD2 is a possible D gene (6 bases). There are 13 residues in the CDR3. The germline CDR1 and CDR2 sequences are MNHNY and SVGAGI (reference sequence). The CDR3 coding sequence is TGTGCCAGCAGTGCTACCTCCGGGACTCTACCCCTCTTC. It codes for CASSATSGTLPLF.